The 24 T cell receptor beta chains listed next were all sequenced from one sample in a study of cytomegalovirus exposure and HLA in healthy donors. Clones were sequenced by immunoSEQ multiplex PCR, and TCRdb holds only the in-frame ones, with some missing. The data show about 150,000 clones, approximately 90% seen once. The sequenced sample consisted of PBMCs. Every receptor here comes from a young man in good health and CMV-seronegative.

Here the CDR3 DNA reads TGTGCCAGCAGCGTAGAAGTCACGGGGAGGACTAGCGGACGCAATGAGCAGTTCTTC. It translates to CASSVEVTGRTSGRNEQFF. The V gene is TRBV9, the J gene TRBJ2-1, with 10 bases fitting TRBD2. Germline trimming cut 0 bases from V and 6 bases from J; bases unmatched to any gene: 15. Germline lookup yields CDR1 SGDLS and CDR2 YYNGEE. The CDR3 has 19 amino acids. Full variable domain (missing parts from reference TRBV9 and TRBJ2-1): DSGVTQTPKHLITATGQRVTLRCSPRSGDLSVYWYQQSLDQGLQFLIQYYNGEERAKGNILERFSAQQFPDLHSELNLSSLELGDSALYFCASSVEVTGRTSGRNEQFFGPGTRLTVL.

For the CDR3, the DNA is TGTGCCAGCAGCGCCCCAAGGGGGCCAGATACGCAGTATTTT. It codes for CASSAPRGPDTQYF. The rearrangement uses TRBV21-1 and TRBJ2-3; TRBD1 reflects the table's D call only, with no check against the DNA. TRBV21-1 is an annotated pseudogene. CDR3 length equals 14 residues.

The CDR3 reads CATSRGGGLAGGRKSNEQFF. The CDR3 DNA is TGTGCCACCAGCAGAGGAGGGGGACTAGCGGGAGGGCGAAAGTCCAATGAGCAGTTCTTC. The chain has TRBV15 and TRBJ2-1; 16 bases agree with TRBD2. This CDR3 spans 20 amino acids. Per germline, CDR1 LNHNV and CDR2 YYDKDF (reference sequence). Trimming took 1 base from V and 6 from J; bases not matched to a gene: 12.

In DNA form, the CDR3 reads TGCGCCAGCAGAGCGGGTTCGGAGACCCAGTACTTC. This codes for CASRAGSETQYF. The rearrangement uses TRBV5-1 and TRBJ2-5; tentative D call: TRBD2 (6 bases). Trimming removed 5 bases from V and 5 bases from J, with 10 bases in between. Germline V gene data show CDR1 as SGHRS and CDR2 as YFSETQ. The CDR3 consists of 12 residues. The whole variable domain, remainder taken from reference TRBV5-1 and TRBJ2-5, is KAGVTQTPRYLIKTRGQQVTLSCSPISGHRSVSWYQQTPGQGLQFLFEYFSETQRNKGNFPGRFSGRQFSNSRSEMNVSTLELGDSALYLCASRAGSETQYFGPGTRLLVL.

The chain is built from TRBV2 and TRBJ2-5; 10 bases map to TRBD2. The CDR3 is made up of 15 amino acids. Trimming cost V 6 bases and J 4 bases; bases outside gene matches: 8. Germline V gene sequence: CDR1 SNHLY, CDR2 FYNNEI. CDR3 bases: TGTGCCAGCAGGCCTAGCGGGAGTCCCGGAGAGACCCAGTACTTC. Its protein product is CASRPSGSPGETQYF. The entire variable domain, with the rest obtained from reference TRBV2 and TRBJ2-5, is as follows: EPEVTQTPSHQVTQMGQEVILRCVPISNHLYFYWYRQILGQKVEFLVSFYNNEISEKSEIFDDQFSVERPDGSNFTLKIRSTKLEDSAMYFCASRPSGSPGETQYFGPGTRLLVL.

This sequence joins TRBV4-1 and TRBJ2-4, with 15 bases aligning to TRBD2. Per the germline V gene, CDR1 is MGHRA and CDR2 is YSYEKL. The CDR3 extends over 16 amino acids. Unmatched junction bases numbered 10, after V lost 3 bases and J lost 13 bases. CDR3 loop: CASSQGLAGGRRIQYF. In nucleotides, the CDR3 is TGCGCCAGCAGCCAGGGACTAGCGGGGGGAAGGAGAATACAGTACTTC.

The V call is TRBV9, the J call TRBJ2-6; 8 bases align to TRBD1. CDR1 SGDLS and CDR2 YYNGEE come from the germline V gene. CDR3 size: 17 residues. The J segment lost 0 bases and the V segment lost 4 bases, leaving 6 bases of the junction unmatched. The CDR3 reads CASSSGQGGSGANVLTF. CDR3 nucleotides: TGTGCCAGCAGCTCAGGACAGGGCGGCTCTGGGGCCAACGTCCTGACTTTC.

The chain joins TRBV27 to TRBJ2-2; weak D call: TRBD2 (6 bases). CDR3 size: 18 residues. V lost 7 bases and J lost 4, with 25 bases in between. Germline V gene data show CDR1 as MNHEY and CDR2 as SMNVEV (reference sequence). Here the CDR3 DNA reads TGTGCCAGCATACGACCCATGGAGACTAGAGAATGCACCGGGGAGCTGTTTTTT. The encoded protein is CASIRPMETRECTGELFF.

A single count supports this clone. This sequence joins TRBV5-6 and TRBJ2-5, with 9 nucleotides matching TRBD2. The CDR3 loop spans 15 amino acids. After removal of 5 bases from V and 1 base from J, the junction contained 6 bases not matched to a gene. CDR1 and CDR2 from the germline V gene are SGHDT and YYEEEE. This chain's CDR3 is CASRTGLAPQETQYF. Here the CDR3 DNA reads TGTGCCAGCAGAACGGGACTAGCTCCCCAAGAGACCCAGTACTTC.

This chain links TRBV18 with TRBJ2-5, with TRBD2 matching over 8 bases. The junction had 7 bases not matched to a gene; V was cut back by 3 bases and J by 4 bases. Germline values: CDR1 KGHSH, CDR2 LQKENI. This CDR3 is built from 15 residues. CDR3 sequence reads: CASSPNSRGAETQYF. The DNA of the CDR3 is TGTGCCAGCTCACCTAATTCGCGGGGGGCAGAGACCCAGTACTTC. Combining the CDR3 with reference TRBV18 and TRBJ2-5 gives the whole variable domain NAGVMQNPRHLVRRRGQEARLRCSPMKGHSHVYWYRQLPEEGLKFMVYLQKENIIDESGMPKERFSAEFPKEGPSILRIQQVVRGDSAAYFCASSPNSRGAETQYFGPGTRLLVL.

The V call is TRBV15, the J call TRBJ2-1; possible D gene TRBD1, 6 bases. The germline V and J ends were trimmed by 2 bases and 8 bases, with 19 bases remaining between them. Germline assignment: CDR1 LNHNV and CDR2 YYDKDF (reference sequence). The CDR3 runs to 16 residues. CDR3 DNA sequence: TGTGCCACCAGCAGAAGAGGGGGTGATACAATCGATGAGCAGTTCTTC. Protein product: CATSRRGGDTIDEQFF. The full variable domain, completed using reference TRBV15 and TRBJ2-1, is DAMVIQNPRYQVTQFGKPVTLSCSQTLNHNVMYWYQQKSSQAPKLLFHYYDKDFNNEADTPDNFQSRRPNTSFCFLDIRSPGLGDTAMYLCATSRRGGDTIDEQFFGPGTRLTVL.

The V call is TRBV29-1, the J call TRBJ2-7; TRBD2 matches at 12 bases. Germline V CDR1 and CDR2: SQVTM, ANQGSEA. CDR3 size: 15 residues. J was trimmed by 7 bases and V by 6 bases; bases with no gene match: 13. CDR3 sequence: CSVERRLAGADEQYV. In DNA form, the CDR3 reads TGCAGCGTAGAACGACGACTAGCGGGAGCTGATGAGCAGTACGTC.

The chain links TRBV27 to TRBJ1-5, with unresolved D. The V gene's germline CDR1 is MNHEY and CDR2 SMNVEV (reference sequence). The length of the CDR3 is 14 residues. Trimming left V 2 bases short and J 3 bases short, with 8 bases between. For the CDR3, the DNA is TGTGCCAGCAGTTTACCCGGACTCAATCAGCCCCAGCATTTT. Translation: CASSLPGLNQPQHF.

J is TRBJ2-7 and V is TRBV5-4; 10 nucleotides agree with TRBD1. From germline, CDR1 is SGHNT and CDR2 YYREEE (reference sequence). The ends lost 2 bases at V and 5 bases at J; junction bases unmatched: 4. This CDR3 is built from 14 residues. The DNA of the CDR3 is TGTGCCAGCAGCTTCGGGACAGGGGTTCACGAGCAGTACGTC. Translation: CASSFGTGVHEQYV.

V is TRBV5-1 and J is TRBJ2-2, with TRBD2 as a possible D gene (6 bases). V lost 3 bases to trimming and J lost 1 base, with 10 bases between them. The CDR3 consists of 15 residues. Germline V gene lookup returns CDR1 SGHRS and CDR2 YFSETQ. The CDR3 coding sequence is TGCGCCAGCAGCTCGGGAGAGGGGAACACCGGGGAGCTGTTTTTT. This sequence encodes CASSSGEGNTGELFF.

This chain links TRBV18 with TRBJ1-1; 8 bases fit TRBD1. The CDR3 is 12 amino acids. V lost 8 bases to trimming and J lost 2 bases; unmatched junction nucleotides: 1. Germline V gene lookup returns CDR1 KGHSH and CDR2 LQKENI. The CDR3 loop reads CASGQGNTEAFF. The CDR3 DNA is TGTGCCAGCGGACAGGGAAACACTGAAGCTTTCTTT. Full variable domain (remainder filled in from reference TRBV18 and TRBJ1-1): NAGVMQNPRHLVRRRGQEARLRCSPMKGHSHVYWYRQLPEEGLKFMVYLQKENIIDESGMPKERFSAEFPKEGPSILRIQQVVRGDSAAYFCASGQGNTEAFFGQGTRLTVV.

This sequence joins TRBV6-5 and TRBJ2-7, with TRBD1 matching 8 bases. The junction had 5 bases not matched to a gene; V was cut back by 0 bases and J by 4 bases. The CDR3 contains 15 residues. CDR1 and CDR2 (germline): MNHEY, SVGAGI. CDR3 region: CASSYSRQGAYEQYV. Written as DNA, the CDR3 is TGTGCCAGCAGTTACTCGAGGCAGGGGGCTTACGAGCAGTACGTC.

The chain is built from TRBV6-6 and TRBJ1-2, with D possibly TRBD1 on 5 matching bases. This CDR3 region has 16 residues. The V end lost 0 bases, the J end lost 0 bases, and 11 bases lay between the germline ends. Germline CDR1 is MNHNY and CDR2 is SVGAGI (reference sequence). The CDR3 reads CASSYSTRQTNYGYTF. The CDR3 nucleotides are TGTGCCAGCAGTTACTCTACCCGACAGACTAACTATGGCTACACCTTC.

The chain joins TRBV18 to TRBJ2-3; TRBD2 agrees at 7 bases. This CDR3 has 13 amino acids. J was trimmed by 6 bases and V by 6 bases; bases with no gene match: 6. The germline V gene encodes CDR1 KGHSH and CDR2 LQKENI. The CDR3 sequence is CASSPGGFDTQYF. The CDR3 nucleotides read TGTGCCAGCTCCCCGGGGGGATTCGATACGCAGTATTTT.

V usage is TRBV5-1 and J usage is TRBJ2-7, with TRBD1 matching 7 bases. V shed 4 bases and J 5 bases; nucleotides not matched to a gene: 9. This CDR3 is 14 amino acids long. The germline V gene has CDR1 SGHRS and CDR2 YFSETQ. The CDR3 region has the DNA TGCGCCAGCAGCCTGACCGGGACAGTAAACGAGCAGTACTTC. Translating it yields CASSLTGTVNEQYF.

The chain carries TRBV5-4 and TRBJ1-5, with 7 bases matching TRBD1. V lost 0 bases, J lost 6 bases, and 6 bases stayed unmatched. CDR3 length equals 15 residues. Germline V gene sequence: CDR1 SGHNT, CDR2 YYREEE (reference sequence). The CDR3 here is CASSLDRGVGQPQHF. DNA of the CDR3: TGTGCCAGCAGCTTGGACAGGGGTGTGGGTCAGCCCCAGCATTTT.

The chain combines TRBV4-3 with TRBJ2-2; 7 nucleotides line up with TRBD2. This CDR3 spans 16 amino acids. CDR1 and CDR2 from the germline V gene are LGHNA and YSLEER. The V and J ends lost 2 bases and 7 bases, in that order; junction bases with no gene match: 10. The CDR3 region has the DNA TGCGCCAGCAGCCAAACTAGCGCACCTTTACACGGGGAGCTGTTTTTT. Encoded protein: CASSQTSAPLHGELFF.

DNA for the CDR3: TGTGCGTCTTTGGACGGGATCGCGGATACGCAGTATTTT. Translating it yields CASLDGIADTQYF. The chain carries TRBV18 and TRBJ2-3; D may be TRBD2 (5 bases). Germline CDR1 and CDR2: KGHSH and LQKENI. The CDR3 extends over 13 amino acids.

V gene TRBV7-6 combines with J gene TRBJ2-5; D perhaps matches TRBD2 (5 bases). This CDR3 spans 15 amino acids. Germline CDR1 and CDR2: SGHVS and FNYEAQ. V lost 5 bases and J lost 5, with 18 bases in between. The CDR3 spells CASSTHSQREETQYF. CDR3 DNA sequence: TGTGCCAGCAGCACCCATAGCCAGAGGGAGGAGACCCAGTACTTC.